These 21 T cell receptor beta chains originate from one sample sequenced in a study of early T cells in non-severe SARS-CoV-2 infection. TCRdb reprocessed the 5' RACE reads via MiXCR and lists one record per CDR3 protein. The sample holds approximately 60,000 distinct CDR3 sequences; around 12% are singletons and the top ten take more than 1.1%. Sequencing was done on a sample of whole blood. These receptors came from an adult who was a healthcare worker with PCR-confirmed SARS-CoV-2 infection or an uninfected control (not recorded which).

This clonotype was detected only a few times. This chain joins TRBV6-2 or TRBV6-3 and TRBJ2-2; 8 positions match TRBD2. Trimming at V came to 0 bases and at J to 3 bases, leaving 0 bases not matched to a gene. Germline CDR1 is MNHEY and CDR2 is SVGEGT. The CDR3 runs to 15 residues. CDR3 nucleotide sequence: TGTGCCAGCAGTTACTCGGGACTAGACACCGGGGAGCTGTTTTTT. Protein sequence: CASSYSGLDTGELFF.

This clonotype occurred many times. V usage is TRBV12-3 or TRBV12-4 and J usage is TRBJ2-7; D uncertain. Trimming took 3 bases from V and 6 from J, leaving 6 bases between them. This CDR3 has 11 residues. CDR3 sequence: CASSFSGEQYF. CDR3 DNA sequence: TGTGCCAGCAGTTTTTCTGGCGAGCAGTACTTC.

There are many counts of this clonotype. The chain has TRBV7-9 and TRBJ2-5; 7 nucleotides align to TRBD2. This CDR3 region has 16 residues. The V gene's germline CDR1 is SEHNR and CDR2 FQNEAQ (reference sequence). V gave up 2 bases and J gave up 3 bases; unmatched junction bases: 9. CDR3 DNA sequence: TGTGCCAGCAGCTTATCGGAGGCGGGAGCTAAAGAGACCCAGTACTTC. This translates into CASSLSEAGAKETQYF.

The gene calls are TRBV29-1 and TRBJ1-1; unclear D gene. Trimming pared 6 bases from V and 4 bases from J, leaving 12 bases between. This CDR3 has 12 residues. Germline-derived CDR1 and CDR2 are SQVTM and ANQGSEA. CDR3 nucleotide sequence: TGCAGCGTAGCGGCCCGGGGCACTGAAGCTTTCTTT. As protein: CSVAARGTEAFF.

This clonotype has just a few counts. The chain couples TRBV12-3 or TRBV12-4 to TRBJ2-3; TRBD2 agrees at 7 bases. With 6 bases clipped from V and 9 bases from J, the junction kept 15 bases outside the gene matches. There are 15 residues in the CDR3. Here the CDR3 DNA reads TGTGCCAGCAGCACCTCCGGTGGCGGGGGATTAACGCAGTATTTT. Its translation: CASSTSGGGGLTQYF.

This chain connects TRBV7-2 to TRBJ2-4; 9 positions match TRBD1. Germline values: CDR1 SGHTA, CDR2 FQGNSA. The CDR3 has 16 residues. Losses at the gene ends were 5 bases for V and 4 bases for J; bases not matched to a gene: 9. Written as DNA, the CDR3 is TGTGCCAGCAGCCCCGAGGGACAGGGTCGAAAAAACATTCAGTACTTC. This translates into CASSPEGQGRKNIQYF.

This clonotype has a handful of counts. J is TRBJ1-5 and V is TRBV10-3; tentative D call: TRBD1 (5 bases). Trimming pared 8 bases from V and 1 base from J, leaving 9 bases between. This CDR3 has 13 amino acids. The V gene's germline CDR1 is ENHRY and CDR2 SYGVKD. The CDR3 nucleotides are TGTGCCATCGGAGGGGTGAGCAATCAGCCCCAGCATTTT. It translates to CAIGGVSNQPQHF.

The chain combines TRBV7-2 with TRBJ2-7, with 10 bases fitting TRBD2. CDR1 and CDR2 (germline): SGHTA, FQGNSA. The CDR3 spans 12 residues. Germline trimming cut 7 bases from V and 5 bases from J; bases unmatched to any gene: 2. The CDR3 nucleotides are TGTGCCAGCAAACTAGCGGGGAACGAGCAGTACTTC. This translates into CASKLAGNEQYF.

The chain has TRBV12-3 or TRBV12-4 and TRBJ2-1; tentatively, D is TRBD1 (6 bases). The length of the CDR3 is 16 residues. V lost 5 bases and J lost 6, with 20 bases in between. CDR3 protein: CASSPTTGRRGNEQFF. The CDR3 nucleotides read TGTGCCAGCAGTCCGACGACAGGCCGTAGGGGCAATGAGCAGTTCTTC.

This sequence joins TRBV6-6 and TRBJ2-1; TRBD1 or TRBD2 may be the D gene (5 bases each). The germline V gene has CDR1 MNHNY and CDR2 SVGAGI (reference sequence). The CDR3 is made up of 15 amino acids. Between the trimmed V and J ends, which lost 6 bases and 8 bases, there was a span of 20 bases. The CDR3, as DNA: TGTGCCAGCAGCGCTCCAAGTAGGACGGGGCATGAGCAGTTCTTC. It is translated as CASSAPSRTGHEQFF.

This clonotype was seen at least ten times. The rearrangement uses TRBV7-6 and TRBJ2-7; 13 bases map to TRBD2. In germline, CDR1 is SGHVS, CDR2 FNYEAQ. The V segment lost 3 bases and the J segment 7 bases; nucleotides outside the gene matches: 3. This CDR3 spans 14 amino acids. CDR3 nucleotide sequence: TGTGCCAGCAGCTTCGGGACTAGCGGGGAAGAGCAGTACTTC. As protein: CASSFGTSGEEQYF.

The V and J genes are TRBV5-5 and TRBJ2-1; D unresolved. The germline CDR1 and CDR2 sequences are SGHKS and YYEKEE (reference sequence). V was trimmed by 0 bases and J by 0 bases, leaving 10 bases between them. CDR3 length equals 16 residues. This CDR3 reads CASSLGPPGSYNEQFF. The CDR3 bases are TGTGCCAGCAGCTTGGGGCCCCCGGGCTCCTACAATGAGCAGTTCTTC.

This clonotype was counted many times. The chain is built from TRBV5-4 and TRBJ1-1, with no clear D. The CDR3 has 13 residues. Trimming stripped 2 bases from V and 1 base from J, with 6 bases between. Per germline, CDR1 SGHNT and CDR2 YYREEE (reference sequence). CDR3 DNA: TGTGCCAGCAGCTTTCGGAGGAACACTGAAGCTTTCTTT. Translating it yields CASSFRRNTEAFF.

The rearrangement joins TRBV4-1 to TRBJ2-5; D is unclear. V lost 4 bases and J 2 bases, leaving 8 bases between the germline ends. The CDR3 covers 13 residues. Germline assignment: CDR1 MGHRA and CDR2 YSYEKL. CDR3 sequence (DNA): TGCGCCAGCAGCCTCTTGGTGCAAGAGACCCAGTACTTC. It yields the protein CASSLLVQETQYF.

This clonotype was picked up a small number of times. The V and J genes are TRBV19 and TRBJ2-3; D perhaps matches TRBD1 (5 bases). V dropped 4 bases and J dropped 2 bases, with 7 bases sitting between them. Germline CDR1 LNHDA, CDR2 SQIVND (reference sequence). The CDR3 is 13 amino acids. The CDR3 DNA reads as TGTGCCAGTAGTACGACAGCCACAGATACGCAGTATTTT. It yields the protein CASSTTATDTQYF.

The rearrangement uses TRBV11-2 and TRBJ2-5, with 8 bases aligning to TRBD1. The V gene end was trimmed by 5 bases and the J gene end by 4 bases; junction bases not matched to a gene: 9. Germline assignment: CDR1 SGHAT and CDR2 FQNNGV. There are 15 residues in the CDR3. The CDR3 bases are TGTGCCAGCAGCCTCAGGGGGCGCTCCCCAGAGACCCAGTACTTC. Its translation: CASSLRGRSPETQYF. Using reference TRBV11-2 and TRBJ2-5 for the parts outside the CDR3, the full variable domain is EAGVAQSPRYKIIEKRQSVAFWCNPISGHATLYWYQQILGQGPKLLIQFQNNGVVDDSQLPKDRFSAERLKGVDSTLKIQPAKLEDSAVYLCASSLRGRSPETQYFGPGTRLLVL.

The rearrangement joins TRBV7-3 to TRBJ2-2; D perhaps matches TRBD2 (6 bases). The V gene's germline CDR1 is SGHTA and CDR2 FQGTGA. V gave up 5 bases and J gave up 6 bases, with 16 bases separating them. This CDR3 spans 15 amino acids. CDR3 nucleotides: TGTGCCAGCAGCCCCGGGACTTCCCGGCCCGGGGAGCTGTTTTTT. Amino acid sequence: CASSPGTSRPGELFF.

The genes are TRBV11-2 and TRBJ2-1; D tentatively fits TRBD1 or TRBD2 (5 bases each). CDR1 and CDR2 (germline): SGHAT, FQNNGV. V was shortened by 0 bases and J by 3 bases, with 15 bases between the two germline ends. There are 17 residues in the CDR3. CDR3 in DNA: TGTGCCAGCAGCTTAGATCTAAGGGGTCGGGGCTACAATGAGCAGTTCTTC. This encodes CASSLDLRGRGYNEQFF.

This clonotype appeared a few times. This chain joins TRBV12-3 or TRBV12-4 and TRBJ2-1; 7 bases line up with TRBD1. V was pared by 6 bases and J by 4 bases, with 9 bases of the junction left unmatched. This CDR3 region has 15 residues. The DNA of the CDR3 is TGTGCCAGCAGGTCCGGGACAGATGGTTACAATGAGCAGTTCTTC. Translating gives CASRSGTDGYNEQFF.

This clonotype appeared a few times. The rearrangement links TRBV6-2 or TRBV6-3 to TRBJ1-1; no reliable D call. Trimming took 8 bases from V and 6 from J, leaving 16 bases between them. The CDR3 runs to 13 residues. CDR1 is MNHEY and CDR2 is SVGEGT in the germline V gene. CDR3 in DNA: TGTGCCAGCGGAGGAAGGAGGAATGCTGAAGCTTTCTTT. Its protein product is CASGGRRNAEAFF.

This clonotype was seen repeatedly, ten times or more. This chain links TRBV6-2 or TRBV6-3 with TRBJ2-1; 8 nucleotides align to TRBD1. Germline V CDR1 and CDR2: MNHEY, SVGEGT. This CDR3 is 13 amino acids long. Losses at the gene ends were 6 bases for V and 12 bases for J; bases not matched to a gene: 10. In nucleotides, the CDR3 is TGTGCCAGCAGACTCTTTGTAGGGACAGGGCAGTTCTTC. Its translation: CASRLFVGTGQFF.